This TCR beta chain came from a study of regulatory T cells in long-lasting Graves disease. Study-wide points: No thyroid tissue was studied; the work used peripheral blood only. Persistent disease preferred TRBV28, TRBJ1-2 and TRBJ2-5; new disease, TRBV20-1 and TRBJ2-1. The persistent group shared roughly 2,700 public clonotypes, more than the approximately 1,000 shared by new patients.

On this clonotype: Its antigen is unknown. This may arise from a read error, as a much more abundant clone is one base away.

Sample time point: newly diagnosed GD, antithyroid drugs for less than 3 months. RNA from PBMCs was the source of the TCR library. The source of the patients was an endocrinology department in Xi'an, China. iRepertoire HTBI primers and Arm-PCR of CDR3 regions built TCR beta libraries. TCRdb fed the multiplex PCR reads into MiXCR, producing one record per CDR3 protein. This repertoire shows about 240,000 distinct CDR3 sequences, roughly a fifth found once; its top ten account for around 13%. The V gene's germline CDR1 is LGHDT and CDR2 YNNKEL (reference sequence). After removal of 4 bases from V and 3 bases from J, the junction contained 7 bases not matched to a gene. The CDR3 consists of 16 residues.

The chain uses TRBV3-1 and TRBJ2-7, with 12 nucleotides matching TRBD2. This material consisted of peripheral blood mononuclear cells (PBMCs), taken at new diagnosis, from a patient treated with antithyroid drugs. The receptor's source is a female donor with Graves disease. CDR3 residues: CASSPGLAGTVYEQYF. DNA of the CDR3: TGTGCCAGCAGCCCAGGACTAGCGGGGACCGTCTACGAGCAGTACTTC.